The clone carrying this T cell receptor (beta chain) was seen a few times. This sample was taken from a study of human T cells and chemical hapten exposure. Time point described: pre-sensitization, week 0. This sample's treatment: therapeutic diphenylcyclopropenone sensitization with weekly scalp DPC. Trimming removed 4 bases at V and 10 bases at J, with 18 bases between. Germline CDR1 and CDR2: SGDLS and YYNGEE. The CDR3 consists of 15 residues. TCRdb used MiXCR to reprocess the RACE reads, holding one entry per CDR3 protein. The table lists around 380,000 distinct CDR3 sequences, 5.5% of them singletons.

The material was whole blood, obtained in connection with sensitization to the hapten diphenylcyclopropenone (DPC). The chain carries TRBV9 and TRBJ1-6; the D gene is possibly TRBD1 (6 bases). This TCR derives from a woman under 30 with alopecia areata. Some clones in this sample may be carry-over from other donors' samples. CDR3: CASSPYGGPVSPLHF. The CDR3, as DNA: TGTGCCAGCAGCCCCTATGGGGGGCCGGTATCACCCCTCCACTTT.